One and the same sample provided the 11 T cell receptor beta chains below, sequenced in a study of identical twins. TCRdb redid the calling of the 5' RACE reads with MiXCR, one entry per CDR3 protein. The sample lists approximately 600,000 distinct CDR3 sequences, more than 9% occurring once. This same sample was also taken into another study, of yellow fever vaccine responses in identical twins.

Material: PBMCs. These receptors came from a woman aged 18-29 years in good health.

This clonotype has more than one count but fewer than ten. This chain joins TRBV4-3 and TRBJ1-1; 7 nucleotides agree with TRBD1. CDR3 length: 14 residues. J was trimmed by 1 base and V by 2 bases; bases with no gene match: 1. The germline V gene has CDR1 LGHNA and CDR2 YSLEER. The CDR3 here is CASSQWTGNTEAFF. In DNA form, the CDR3 reads TGCGCCAGCAGCCAATGGACAGGGAACACTGAAGCTTTCTTT.

This clonotype was seen a handful of times. The chain is built from TRBV20-1 and TRBJ2-2, with D tentatively TRBD2 (5 bases). The CDR3 totals 13 residues. In germline, CDR1 is DFQATT, CDR2 SNEGSKA (reference sequence). V lost 4 bases, J lost 6 bases, and 12 bases lay in between. The CDR3 region is CSANERGPGELFF. The CDR3 nucleotides read TGCAGTGCTAATGAAAGAGGGCCCGGGGAGCTGTTTTTT.

The gene calls are TRBV4-3 and TRBJ2-1; perhaps TRBD2 as D (5 bases). This CDR3 comprises 14 residues. Germline assignment: CDR1 LGHNA and CDR2 YSLEER. V shed 3 bases and J shed 4 bases, with 10 bases lying between them. CDR3 coding DNA: TGCGCCAGCAGCCAGGGAGACGCTTACAATGAGCAGTTCTTC. This sequence encodes CASSQGDAYNEQFF.

This sequence joins TRBV7-2 and TRBJ2-2; D is unclear. In germline, CDR1 is SGHTA, CDR2 FQGNSA. This CDR3 has 14 residues. Trimming pared 5 bases from V and 3 bases from J, leaving 10 bases between. In nucleotides, the CDR3 is TGTGCCAGCAGCGCGGCGCTTCACACCGGGGAGCTGTTTTTT. Translated: CASSAALHTGELFF.

This clonotype was counted at least ten times. The genes are TRBV5-5 and TRBJ2-1; D is uncertain. The germline CDR1 and CDR2 sequences are SGHKS and YYEKEE (reference sequence). Trimming cost V 1 base and J 0 bases, with 11 bases left between them. The CDR3 is 16 residues long. In nucleotides, the CDR3 is TGTGCCAGCAGCTTGTCGGGTTCCACCTCCTACAATGAGCAGTTCTTC. It encodes CASSLSGSTSYNEQFF.

The chain employs TRBV7-2 and TRBJ2-7; TRBD2 is a possible D gene (6 bases). The CDR3 contains 15 residues. Germline-derived CDR1 and CDR2 are SGHTA and FQGNSA. V gave up 5 bases and J gave up 0 bases, with 14 bases separating them. Here the CDR3 DNA reads TGTGCCAGCAGCCCACTAGCTCGGGCCTCCTACGAGCAGTACTTC. This encodes CASSPLARASYEQYF.

This clonotype came up a few times. The V and J genes are TRBV7-2 and TRBJ2-7; D may correspond to TRBD1 or TRBD2 (5 bases each). Trimming cost V 5 bases and J 2 bases, with 13 bases left between them. The CDR3 contains 14 residues. Germline V CDR1 and CDR2: SGHTA, FQGNSA. CDR3 residues: CASSEGTGTYEQYF. The CDR3, as DNA: TGTGCCAGCAGCGAGGGGACGGGGACCTACGAGCAGTACTTC.

This clonotype was picked up one time. This rearrangement joins TRBV6-2 or TRBV6-3 to TRBJ2-7, with 7 bases fitting TRBD1. The CDR3 runs to 15 residues. With 2 bases clipped from V and 2 bases from J, the junction kept 6 bases outside the gene matches. Germline V gives CDR1 MNHEY, CDR2 SVGEGT. The CDR3: CASSYDPDRAYEQYF. DNA of the CDR3: TGTGCCAGCAGTTACGATCCTGACAGGGCCTACGAGCAGTACTTC.

This clonotype was recorded at least ten times. This chain joins TRBV11-2 and TRBJ2-5, with D uncertain. CDR1 SGHAT and CDR2 FQNNGV come from the germline V gene. V was cut by 2 bases and J by 6 bases, with 4 bases left in between. The CDR3 is 11 amino acids. The CDR3 DNA follows: TGTGCCAGCAGCTTATTCCAGACCCAGTACTTC. This codes for CASSLFQTQYF.

V usage is TRBV5-6 and J usage is TRBJ2-5; D not resolved. Looked up from germline, CDR1 is SGHDT and CDR2 is YYEEEE. Trimming removed 1 base at V and 4 bases at J, with 11 bases between. The CDR3 spans 14 residues. CDR3: CASSLSKRLETQYF. The CDR3, as DNA: TGTGCCAGCAGCTTGAGTAAACGGCTAGAGACCCAGTACTTC.

This clonotype has just a few counts. V and J are TRBV27 and TRBJ2-2, with 7 bases lining up with TRBD1. There are 14 residues in the CDR3. Looked up from germline, CDR1 is MNHEY and CDR2 is SMNVEV (reference sequence). J gave up 2 bases and V 6 bases, and 3 bases lay outside the gene matches. CDR3 sequence reads: CASRTGYNTGELFF. CDR3 nucleotides: TGTGCCAGCAGGACAGGGTACAACACCGGGGAGCTGTTTTTT.